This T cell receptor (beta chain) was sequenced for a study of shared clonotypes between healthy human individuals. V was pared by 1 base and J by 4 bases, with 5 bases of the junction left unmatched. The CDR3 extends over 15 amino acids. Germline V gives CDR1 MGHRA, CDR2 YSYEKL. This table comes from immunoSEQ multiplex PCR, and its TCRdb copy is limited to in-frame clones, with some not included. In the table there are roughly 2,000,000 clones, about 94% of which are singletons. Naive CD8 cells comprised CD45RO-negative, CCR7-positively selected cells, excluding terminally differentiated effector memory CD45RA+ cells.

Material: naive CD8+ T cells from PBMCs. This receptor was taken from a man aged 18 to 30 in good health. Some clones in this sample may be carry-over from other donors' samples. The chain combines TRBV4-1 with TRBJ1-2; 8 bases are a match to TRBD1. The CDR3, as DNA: TGCGCCAGCAGCCAAGGACAGGGGTTAAGCTATGGCTACACCTTC. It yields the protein CASSQGQGLSYGYTF.